This T cell receptor (beta chain) was obtained from a study of OX40 agonist ivuxolimab in advanced cancers. Study-level background: The patients' treatment was ivuxolimab, an agonistic anti-OX40 (CD134) antibody. Of the participants, around 39% had some prior anti-PD-1, anti-PD-L1 or anti-CTLA-4 therapy, which was allowed. Partial responses were achieved by three patients, of whom one had hepatocellular carcinoma and two had cutaneous melanoma. Study-wide results and limits: On average, CD8+ T cells showed a greater number of expanded clones than CD4+.

Using immunoSEQ multiplex PCR, the repertoire was profiled, and TCRdb retains in-frame clones only, with some absent. The data hold over 15,000 clones, with less than 90% observed a single time. This CDR3 has 18 amino acids. Germline CDR1 and CDR2: LGHNA and YNFKEQ. J lost 4 bases, V lost 1 base, and 11 bases had no gene match. Comment on this clone: Its antigen is unknown.

The sample consisted of CD4+ or CD8+ T cells sorted from blood, taken in a trial of the OX40 agonist ivuxolimab. This TCR derives from an adult with an advanced solid tumor such as melanoma, head and neck, liver or kidney cancer. V is TRBV4-2 and J is TRBJ2-3, with 10 bases fitting TRBD2. The CDR3 region is CASSQVPSLAGGSDTQYF. CDR3 nucleotides: TGTGCCAGCAGCCAAGTTCCCAGCTTAGCGGGAGGTTCAGATACGCAGTATTTT.